The rows below give T cell receptor beta chains drawn from one sample of a study of OX40 agonist ivuxolimab in advanced cancers. TCRdb's copy holds only in-frame clones and misses some; the assay was immunoSEQ multiplex PCR. The sample has fewer than 100,000 clones, around 87% seen once. The specimen was CD4+ or CD8+ T cells sorted from blood, collected in a trial of the OX40 agonist ivuxolimab. The source is an adult with an advanced solid tumor such as melanoma, head and neck, liver or kidney cancer. CDR3s include the opening cysteine and the closing phenylalanine or tryptophan. The D gene is left open where the match is weak. The size entry is marked missing in some rows and otherwise reads once, few, many or a size class.

J gene: TRBJ1-3; clone size: NA; V gene: TRBV30; D gene: TRBD1; CDR3 DNA: TGTGCCTGGAGGATGACAGGGGTGGGGGTAAACACCATATATTTT; CDR3 protein: CAWRMTGVGVNTIYF
J gene: TRBJ2-7; clone size: NA; V gene: TRBV30; D gene: NA; CDR3 DNA: TGTGCCTGGAGGAACCTCGGAGGGCGCCACTCCTACGAGCAGTACTTC; CDR3 protein: CAWRNLGGRHSYEQYF
J gene: TRBJ1-1; clone size: NA; V gene: TRBV10-3; D gene: NA; CDR3 DNA: TGTGCCATCAGTGGGACAGACACTGAAGCTTTCTTT; CDR3 protein: CAISGTDTEAFF
J gene: TRBJ1-6; clone size: NA; V gene: TRBV21-1; D gene: NA; CDR3 DNA: TGTGCCAGCAGCTTCCGGGACAGGGGGCGGCTCGGTAATTCACCCCTCCACTTT; CDR3 protein: CASSFRDRGRLGNSPLHF
J gene: TRBJ2-7; clone size: NA; V gene: TRBV10-2; D gene: NA; CDR3 DNA: TGCGCCAGCACCCGATTGGGGGATTACGAGCAGTACTTC; CDR3 protein: CASTRLGDYEQYF
J gene: TRBJ2-1; clone size: once; V gene: TRBV14; D gene: NA; CDR3 DNA: TGTGCCAGCGCCGCCGTTAAGGGAACCTCCTACAATGAGCAGTTCTTC; CDR3 protein: CASAAVKGTSYNEQFF
J gene: TRBJ1-1; clone size: NA; V gene: TRBV7-3; D gene: NA; CDR3 DNA: TGTGCCAGCAGCATCGACAAAGACACTGAAGCTTTCTTT; CDR3 protein: CASSIDKDTEAFF
J gene: TRBJ2-6; clone size: NA; V gene: TRBV11-3; D gene: TRBD1; CDR3 DNA: TGTGCCAGCAGCACGGGACAGGGGACTGGGGCCAACGTCCTGACTTTC; CDR3 protein: CASSTGQGTGANVLTF
J gene: TRBJ2-3; clone size: NA; V gene: TRBV7-3; D gene: TRBD1; CDR3 DNA: TGTGCCAGCAGCTTGGACAGGGTGGCAGATACGCAGTATTTT; CDR3 protein: CASSLDRVADTQYF
J gene: TRBJ1-1; clone size: NA; V gene: TRBV6-5; D gene: NA; CDR3 DNA: TGTGCCAGCAGTGGCCTCAGAGGCATGAACACTGAAGCTTTCTTT; CDR3 protein: CASSGLRGMNTEAFF
J gene: TRBJ2-3; clone size: NA; V gene: TRBV28; D gene: TRBD2; CDR3 DNA: TGTGCCAGCAGTTCCTATAGCGGGAGTTTCACAGATACGCAGTATTTT; CDR3 protein: CASSSYSGSFTDTQYF
J gene: TRBJ1-5; clone size: NA; V gene: TRBV19; D gene: NA; CDR3 DNA: TGTGCCAGTAAAAGACCGGGCGATCAGCCCCAGCATTTT; CDR3 protein: CASKRPGDQPQHF
J gene: TRBJ2-7; clone size: NA; V gene: TRBV7-7; D gene: TRBD2; CDR3 DNA: TGTGCCAGCATCCCTACGCCCGGGGCGGGGGGCGAGCAGTACTTC; CDR3 protein: CASIPTPGAGGEQYF
J gene: TRBJ1-1; clone size: NA; V gene: TRBV9; D gene: NA; CDR3 DNA: TGTGCCAGCAGCCCACAGGGTTTAGATTCCACTGAAGCTTTCTTT; CDR3 protein: CASSPQGLDSTEAFF
J gene: TRBJ2-2; clone size: NA; V gene: TRBV19; D gene: NA; CDR3 DNA: TGTGCCAGTAGTATAGAGGGACGCACCGGGGAGCTGTTTTTT; CDR3 protein: CASSIEGRTGELFF
J gene: TRBJ2-1; clone size: NA; V gene: TRBV5-5; D gene: TRBD2; CDR3 DNA: TGTGCCAGCAGCCCTGGGACTAGCGGCCTAAGCTCCTACAATGAGCAGTTCTTC; CDR3 protein: CASSPGTSGLSSYNEQFF
J gene: TRBJ1-6; clone size: NA; V gene: TRBV27; D gene: TRBD1; CDR3 DNA: TGTGCCAGCAGTAGACAGGGGGCGATTTATAATTCACCCCTCCACTTT; CDR3 protein: CASSRQGAIYNSPLHF
J gene: TRBJ2-7; clone size: NA; V gene: TRBV6-5; D gene: TRBD1; CDR3 DNA: TGTGCCAGCAGTTTCCGGGACAGCGGCTACGAGCAGTACTTC; CDR3 protein: CASSFRDSGYEQYF
J gene: TRBJ1-4; clone size: NA; V gene: TRBV7-9; D gene: NA; CDR3 DNA: TGTGCCAGCAGCTTAGGGGGGCTTGATGAAAAACTGTTTTTT; CDR3 protein: CASSLGGLDEKLFF
J gene: TRBJ1-1; clone size: once; V gene: TRBV28; D gene: TRBD1; CDR3 DNA: TGTGCCAGCAGGACCTCTCCAGGGGGCATTTCTGAAGCTTTCTTT; CDR3 protein: CASRTSPGGISEAFF
J gene: TRBJ1-1; clone size: NA; V gene: TRBV4-1; D gene: NA; CDR3 DNA: TGCGCCAGCAGCCTACCTACCGGGGCGAACACTGAAGCTTTCTTT; CDR3 protein: CASSLPTGANTEAFF
J gene: TRBJ2-2; clone size: NA; V gene: TRBV21-1; D gene: NA; CDR3 DNA: NA; CDR3 protein: CASSHRWGQGNTGELFF
J gene: TRBJ2-3; clone size: NA; V gene: TRBV4-3; D gene: TRBD1; CDR3 DNA: TGCGCCAGCAGCCCGACAGGGTTCACAGATACGCAGTATTTT; CDR3 protein: CASSPTGFTDTQYF
J gene: TRBJ1-1; clone size: NA; V gene: TRBV10-3; D gene: TRBD1; CDR3 DNA: TGTGCCATCAAAGCAGTTGTCGGGACAGGGAAGACTGAAGCTTTCTTT; CDR3 protein: CAIKAVVGTGKTEAFF
J gene: TRBJ2-5; clone size: NA; V gene: TRBV7-2; D gene: NA; CDR3 DNA: TGTGCCAGCAGCCAACTAGCTGGGGAGACCCAGTACTTC; CDR3 protein: CASSQLAGETQYF
J gene: TRBJ1-1; clone size: once; V gene: TRBV5-8; D gene: NA; CDR3 DNA: TGTGCCAGCAGCTTGGTATCCAAGACTGAAGCTTTCTTT; CDR3 protein: CASSLVSKTEAFF
J gene: TRBJ2-1; clone size: NA; V gene: TRBV19; D gene: TRBD1; CDR3 DNA: TGTGCCAGTAGTATAGCAACGGGACAGGCTTCCTACAATGAGCAGTTCTTC; CDR3 protein: CASSIATGQASYNEQFF
J gene: TRBJ2-3; clone size: once; V gene: TRBV10-1; D gene: TRBD1; CDR3 DNA: TGCGCCAGCAGCTCGGGACAGGGAAGAGATACGCAGTATTTT; CDR3 protein: CASSSGQGRDTQYF
J gene: TRBJ2-1; clone size: NA; V gene: TRBV7-3; D gene: TRBD2; CDR3 DNA: TGTGCCAGCAGCTTAGAAGGACTAGCCTACAATGAGCAGTTCTTC; CDR3 protein: CASSLEGLAYNEQFF
J gene: TRBJ2-1; clone size: NA; V gene: TRBV11-1; D gene: NA; CDR3 DNA: TGTGCCAGCAGCTTATTTGGAGGCGCTAGCTCCTACAATGAGCAGTTCTTC; CDR3 protein: CASSLFGGASSYNEQFF
J gene: TRBJ2-7; clone size: NA; V gene: TRBV13; D gene: TRBD2; CDR3 DNA: TGTGCCAGCAGCTTAGGGCTAGCGGGAACTAACTCCAAAGGCGAGCAGTACTTC; CDR3 protein: CASSLGLAGTNSKGEQYF
J gene: TRBJ2-3; clone size: NA; V gene: TRBV15; D gene: TRBD2; CDR3 DNA: TGTGCCACCAGCGCCGGGACTAGCGGGATCTCAGATACGCAGTATTTT; CDR3 protein: CATSAGTSGISDTQYF
J gene: TRBJ2-2; clone size: NA; V gene: TRBV5-1; D gene: NA; CDR3 DNA: TGCGCCAGCAGCAGGACACTGAACACCGGGGAGCTGTTTTTT; CDR3 protein: CASSRTLNTGELFF
J gene: TRBJ2-7; clone size: NA; V gene: TRBV7-2; D gene: NA; CDR3 DNA: TGTGCCAGCAGCTTGTCCAGGGGATCCTACGAGCAGTACTTC; CDR3 protein: CASSLSRGSYEQYF
J gene: TRBJ2-5; clone size: NA; V gene: TRBV6-1; D gene: TRBD1; CDR3 DNA: TGTGCCAGCAGTGAAGGCAGGGGGGAGACCCAGTACTTC; CDR3 protein: CASSEGRGETQYF
J gene: TRBJ2-2; clone size: NA; V gene: TRBV27; D gene: TRBD1; CDR3 DNA: TGTGCCAGCAGAGTAGGACAGGGGCGGGGGGAGCTGTTTTTT; CDR3 protein: CASRVGQGRGELFF
J gene: TRBJ2-1; clone size: NA; V gene: TRBV29-1; D gene: NA; CDR3 DNA: TGCAGCGTGGTTACAGGGAATCGGTTCTTC; CDR3 protein: CSVVTGNRFF
J gene: TRBJ2-3; clone size: NA; V gene: TRBV2; D gene: NA; CDR3 DNA: TGTGCCAGCAGTGAGAGCTTGTATACGCAGTATTTT; CDR3 protein: CASSESLYTQYF
J gene: TRBJ1-6; clone size: NA; V gene: TRBV7-2; D gene: TRBD1; CDR3 DNA: TGTGCCAGCAGCTTAGCTGGACAGGGGTCCGGTTCACCCCTCCACTTT; CDR3 protein: CASSLAGQGSGSPLHF
J gene: TRBJ1-1; clone size: NA; V gene: TRBV5-1; D gene: NA; CDR3 DNA: TGCGCCAGCAGCTTGGAAGGCCTAAACACTGAAGCTTTCTTT; CDR3 protein: CASSLEGLNTEAFF
J gene: TRBJ1-2; clone size: few; V gene: TRBV10-1; D gene: NA; CDR3 DNA: TGCGCCAGCAGTGAACAGCGGGGTACTGGCGGCTACACCTTC; CDR3 protein: CASSEQRGTGGYTF
J gene: TRBJ2-3; clone size: NA; V gene: TRBV11-3; D gene: NA; CDR3 DNA: TGTGCCAGCAGCTTAAGGCTGGGGGATACGCAGTATTTT; CDR3 protein: CASSLRLGDTQYF
J gene: TRBJ2-1; clone size: NA; V gene: TRBV5-1; D gene: TRBD2; CDR3 DNA: TGCGCCAGCAGCGACGGGACTAGCGAGTACAATGAGCAGTTCTTC; CDR3 protein: CASSDGTSEYNEQFF
J gene: TRBJ2-7; clone size: NA; V gene: TRBV6-5; D gene: NA; CDR3 DNA: TGTGCCAGCAGTGATCGGGACAAAAAAATGCAGTACTTC; CDR3 protein: CASSDRDKKMQYF
J gene: TRBJ2-7; clone size: few; V gene: TRBV6-6; D gene: NA; CDR3 DNA: TGTGCCAGCAGTTACTCCGACGAGCAGTACTTC; CDR3 protein: CASSYSDEQYF
J gene: TRBJ2-1; clone size: NA; V gene: TRBV19; D gene: TRBD2; CDR3 DNA: TGTGCCAGTACTGAGTTGGCGGGGGGTCGCGGGGAGCAGTTCTTC; CDR3 protein: CASTELAGGRGEQFF
J gene: TRBJ1-1; clone size: NA; V gene: TRBV5-1; D gene: TRBD1; CDR3 DNA: TGCGCCAGCAGCTTTAGACAGGGAGTAAACACTGAAGCTTTCTTT; CDR3 protein: CASSFRQGVNTEAFF
J gene: TRBJ1-1; clone size: NA; V gene: TRBV4-1; D gene: NA; CDR3 DNA: TGCGCCAGCAGGCGGACAACGGTCGGGACTGAAGCTTTCTTT; CDR3 protein: CASRRTTVGTEAFF
J gene: TRBJ2-2; clone size: NA; V gene: TRBV14; D gene: NA; CDR3 DNA: TGTGCCAGCAGCCAAAACAGGGCGAACACCGGGGAGCTGTTTTTT; CDR3 protein: CASSQNRANTGELFF
J gene: TRBJ2-2; clone size: NA; V gene: TRBV5-5; D gene: TRBD1; CDR3 DNA: TGTGCCAGCAGCTTGACAGGGGTTGGCACCGGGGAGCTGTTTTTT; CDR3 protein: CASSLTGVGTGELFF
J gene: TRBJ2-1; clone size: NA; V gene: TRBV28; D gene: TRBD1; CDR3 DNA: TGTGCCAGCACTAGGACAGGGGGGATCGATGAGCAGTTCTTC; CDR3 protein: CASTRTGGIDEQFF
J gene: TRBJ2-7; clone size: NA; V gene: TRBV6-5; D gene: TRBD2; CDR3 DNA: TGTGCCAGCAGGAGGGGACTAGCGGAGTACGAGCAGTACTTC; CDR3 protein: CASRRGLAEYEQYF
J gene: TRBJ2-7; clone size: NA; V gene: TRBV7-2; D gene: TRBD1; CDR3 DNA: TGTGCCAGCAGCTTTATCCGGGACAGGGCTCGCGAGCAGTACTTC; CDR3 protein: CASSFIRDRAREQYF